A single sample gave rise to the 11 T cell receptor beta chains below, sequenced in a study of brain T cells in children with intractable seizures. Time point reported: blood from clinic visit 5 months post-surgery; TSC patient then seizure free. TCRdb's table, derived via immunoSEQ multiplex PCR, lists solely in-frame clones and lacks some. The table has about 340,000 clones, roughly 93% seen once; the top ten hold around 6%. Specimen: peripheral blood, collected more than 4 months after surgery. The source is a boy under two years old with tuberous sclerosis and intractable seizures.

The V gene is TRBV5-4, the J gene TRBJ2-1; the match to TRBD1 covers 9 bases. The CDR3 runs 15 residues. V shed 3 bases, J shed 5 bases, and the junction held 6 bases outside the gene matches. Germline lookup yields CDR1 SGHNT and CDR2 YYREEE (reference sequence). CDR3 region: CASSSRDRGNNEQFF. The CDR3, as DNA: TGTGCCAGCAGCTCGCGTGACAGGGGGAACAATGAGCAGTTCTTC.

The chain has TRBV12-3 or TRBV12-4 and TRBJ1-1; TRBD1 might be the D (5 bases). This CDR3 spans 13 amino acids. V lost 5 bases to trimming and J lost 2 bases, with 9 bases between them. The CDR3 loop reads CASSPTDNTEAFF. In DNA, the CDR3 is TGTGCCAGCAGTCCGACAGACAACACTGAAGCTTTCTTT.

This chain's CDR3 is CASTYRGTGTEAFF. CDR3 coding DNA: TGTGCCAGCACTTATAGGGGAACCGGCACTGAAGCTTTCTTT. J is TRBJ1-1 and V is TRBV2; a weak D match, TRBD1 (5 bases). Germline V gene sequence: CDR1 SNHLY, CDR2 FYNNEI. V was shortened by 7 bases and J by 4 bases, with 16 bases between the two germline ends. The CDR3 spans 14 residues.

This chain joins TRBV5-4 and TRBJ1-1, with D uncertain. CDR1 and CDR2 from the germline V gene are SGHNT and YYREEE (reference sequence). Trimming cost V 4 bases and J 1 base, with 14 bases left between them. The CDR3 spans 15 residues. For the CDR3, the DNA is TGTGCCAGCAGCCCCTTTGGCAATCGGAACACTGAAGCTTTCTTT. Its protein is CASSPFGNRNTEAFF. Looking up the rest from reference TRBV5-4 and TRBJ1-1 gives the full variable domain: ETGVTQSPTHLIKTRGQQVTLRCSSQSGHNTVSWYQQALGQGPQFIFQYYREEENGRGNFPPRFSGLQFPNYSSELNVNALELDDSALYLCASSPFGNRNTEAFFGQGTRLTVV.

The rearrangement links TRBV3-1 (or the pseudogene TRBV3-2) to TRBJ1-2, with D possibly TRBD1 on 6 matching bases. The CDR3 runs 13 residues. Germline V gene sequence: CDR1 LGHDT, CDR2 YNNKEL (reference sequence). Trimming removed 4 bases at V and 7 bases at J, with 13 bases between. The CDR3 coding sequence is TGTGCCAGCAGCCCCAGAGGGGGGGCTGGCTACACCTTC. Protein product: CASSPRGGAGYTF.

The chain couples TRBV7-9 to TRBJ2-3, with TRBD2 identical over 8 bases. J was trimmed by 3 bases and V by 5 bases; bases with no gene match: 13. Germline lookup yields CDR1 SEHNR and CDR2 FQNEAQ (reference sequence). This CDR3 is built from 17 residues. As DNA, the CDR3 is TGTGCCAGCAGCCGACCAGACCTTAGCGGGAAGACAGATACGCAGTATTTT. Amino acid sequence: CASSRPDLSGKTDTQYF. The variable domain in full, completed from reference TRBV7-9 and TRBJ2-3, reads DTGVSQNPRHKITKRGQNVTFRCDPISEHNRLYWYRQTLGQGPEFLTYFQNEAQLEKSRLLSDRFSAERPKGSFSTLEIQRTEQGDSAMYLCASSRPDLSGKTDTQYFGPGTRLTVL.

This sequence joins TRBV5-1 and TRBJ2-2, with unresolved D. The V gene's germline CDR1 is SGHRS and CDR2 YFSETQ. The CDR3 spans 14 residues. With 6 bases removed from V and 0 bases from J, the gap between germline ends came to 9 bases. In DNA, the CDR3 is TGCGCCAGCAAGATCAGGACGAACACCGGGGAGCTGTTTTTT. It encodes CASKIRTNTGELFF.

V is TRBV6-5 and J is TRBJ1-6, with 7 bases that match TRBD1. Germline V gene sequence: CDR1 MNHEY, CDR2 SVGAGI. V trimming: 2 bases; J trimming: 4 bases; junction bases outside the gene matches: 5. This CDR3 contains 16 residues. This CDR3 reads CASSYRRGQYNSPLHF. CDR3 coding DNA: TGTGCCAGCAGTTACAGAAGGGGACAGTATAATTCACCCCTCCACTTT.

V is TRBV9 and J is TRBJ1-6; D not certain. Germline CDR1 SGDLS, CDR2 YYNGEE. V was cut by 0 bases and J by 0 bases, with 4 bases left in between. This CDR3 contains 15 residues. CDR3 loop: CASSVGGSYNSPLHF. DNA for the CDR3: TGTGCCAGCAGCGTAGGGGGCTCCTATAATTCACCCCTCCACTTT.

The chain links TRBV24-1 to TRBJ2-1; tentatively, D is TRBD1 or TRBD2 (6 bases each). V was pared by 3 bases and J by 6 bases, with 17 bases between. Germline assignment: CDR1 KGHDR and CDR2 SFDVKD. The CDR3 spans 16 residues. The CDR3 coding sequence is TGTGCCACCAGTGATCCTGGGGGGAGAGGGGGCAATGAGCAGTTCTTC. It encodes CATSDPGGRGGNEQFF.

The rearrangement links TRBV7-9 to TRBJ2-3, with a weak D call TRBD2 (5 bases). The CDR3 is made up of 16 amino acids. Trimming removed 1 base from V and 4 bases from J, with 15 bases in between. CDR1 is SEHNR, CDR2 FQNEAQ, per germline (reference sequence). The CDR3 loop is CASSLGVAGSSDTQYF. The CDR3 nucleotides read TGTGCCAGCAGCTTAGGGGTCGCGGGTTCCTCAGATACGCAGTATTTT.